This is a list of T cell receptor beta chains from one sample in a study of Graves' ophthalmopathy and Graves' hyperthyroidism. TCRdb reprocessed the multiplex PCR reads via MiXCR and lists one record per CDR3 protein. The data show 170,000 or so distinct CDR3 sequences, approximately 38% seen once. The source material was peripheral blood. The source of these receptors is a middle-aged woman with Graves' ophthalmopathy. CDR3s include the opening cysteine and the closing phenylalanine or tryptophan. The D gene is left open where the match is weak. The listing skips clone size in some rows; elsewhere it reads once, few, many or a size class.

clone_size,v_call,cdr3_length,j_call,d_call,cdr3_aa,cdr3_nt
-,TRBV6-2/TRBV6-3,13,TRBJ2-7,-,CASSHPGPYEQYF,TGTGCCAGCAGTCACCCGGGACCCTACGAGCAGTACTTC
-,TRBV19,12,TRBJ1-1,-,CATKALNTEAFF,TGTGCCACCAAAGCACTGAACACTGAAGCTTTCTTT
many,TRBV7-2,13,TRBJ2-7,-,CASSLWERQEQYF,TGTGCCAGCAGCTTATGGGAGAGACAAGAGCAGTACTTC
many,TRBV18,15,TRBJ2-5,-,CASSPRETVQETQYF,TGTGCCAGCTCACCACGCGAGACAGTGCAAGAGACCCAGTACTTC
-,TRBV20-1,12,TRBJ1-3,-,CSATIGGDTIYF,TGCAGTGCTACCATAGGGGGGGACACCATATATTTT
-,TRBV27,12,TRBJ2-7,TRBD2,CASRTSGYEQYF,TGTGCCAGCAGGACTAGCGGCTACGAGCAGTACTTC
-,TRBV7-9,15,TRBJ2-5,TRBD1,CASSAPGQREETQYF,TGTGCCAGCAGCGCCCCGGGACAGCGAGAAGAGACCCAGTACTTC
-,TRBV20-1,13,TRBJ2-7,-,CSAGPLGGRQQYF,TGCAGTGCTGGTCCATTGGGGGGCAGGCAGCAGTACTTC
many,TRBV30,16,TRBJ1-6,TRBD1,CAWSMPGQWNNSPLHF,TGTGCCTGGAGTATGCCGGGACAGTGGAATAATTCACCCCTCCACTTT
many,TRBV28,14,TRBJ2-7,-,CASSQTPTGYEQYF,TGTGCCAGCAGTCAAACACCCACAGGATACGAGCAGTACTTC
-,TRBV28,13,TRBJ2-5,-,CASSPTGQETQYF,TGTGCCAGCAGTCCAACAGGGCAAGAGACCCAGTACTTC
few,TRBV29-1,11,TRBJ1-2,TRBD1,CSVVDRGGYTF,TGCAGCGTTGTCGACAGGGGTGGCTACACCTTC
-,TRBV5-4,14,TRBJ2-7,TRBD1,CASSSRGTGIEQYF,TGTGCCAGCAGCTCGAGGGGGACAGGGATCGAGCAGTACTTC
many,TRBV18,15,TRBJ2-5,-,CASSLHQGQEETQYF,TGTGCCAGCTCACTACACCAGGGACAAGAAGAGACCCAGTACTTC
many,TRBV10-2,15,TRBJ2-7,TRBD2,CASSLTSGVTYEQYF,TGCGCCAGCAGTCTGACTAGCGGGGTCACCTACGAGCAGTACTTC
many,TRBV7-3,15,TRBJ2-2,-,CASSPTSFSTGELFF,TGTGCCAGCAGCCCAACTAGCTTTAGCACCGGGGAGCTGTTTTTT
-,TRBV11-1,16,TRBJ2-2,TRBD2,CASSQGTSGPTGELFF,TGTGCCAGCAGCCAGGGGACTAGCGGGCCCACCGGGGAGCTGTTTTTT
many,TRBV12-3/TRBV12-4,13,TRBJ1-5,TRBD1,CASSYGQGANQHF,TGTGCCAGCAGTTACGGACAGGGGGCGAACCAGCATTTT
many,TRBV6-1,14,TRBJ2-7,TRBD1,CASSVSGTGYEQYF,TGTGCCAGCAGTGTTTCCGGGACAGGGTACGAGCAGTACTTC
many,TRBV6-1,17,TRBJ2-5,TRBD2,CASSKGLAGGTQGTQYF,TGTGCCAGCAGTAAGGGACTAGCGGGGGGTACCCAAGGGACCCAGTACTTC
many,TRBV7-3,13,TRBJ2-5,-,CASSAGQGETQYF,TGTGCCAGCAGCGCCGGGCAGGGAGAGACCCAGTACTTC
-,TRBV6-2/TRBV6-3,15,TRBJ1-2,-,CASRPGRGFAYGYTF,TGTGCCAGCAGGCCCGGGCGAGGGTTCGCCTATGGCTACACCTTC
-,TRBV19,13,TRBJ1-5,-,CASTTLSNQPQHF,TGTGCCAGTACGACTCTTAGCAATCAGCCCCAGCATTTT
many,TRBV7-2,13,TRBJ2-5,-,CASSPRLQETQYF,TGTGCCAGCAGCCCGCGCCTCCAAGAGACCCAATACTTC
few,TRBV7-8,14,TRBJ1-1,-,CASSSGVGNTEAFF,TGTGCCAGCAGCTCTGGGGTCGGGAACACTGAAGCTTTCTTT
-,TRBV6-1,15,TRBJ1-2,TRBD1,CASSEGPGGSYGYTF,TGTGCCAGCAGTGAAGGGCCAGGGGGCTCCTATGGCTACACCTTC
-,TRBV28,15,TRBJ1-2,-,CASSFGASPRNGYTF,TGTGCCAGCAGTTTCGGCGCTAGTCCTCGTAATGGCTACACCTTC
many,TRBV4-3,16,TRBJ2-7,-,CASSQDTSELSGEQYF,TGCGCCAGCAGCCAAGATACTTCTGAGTTATCGGGTGAGCAGTACTTC
many,TRBV7-2,16,TRBJ2-7,TRBD1,CASSTARGQGSYEQYF,TGTGCCAGCAGCACCGCGAGAGGACAGGGGTCCTACGAGCAGTACTTC
many,TRBV18,14,TRBJ1-1,TRBD1,CASSPDRVGTEAFF,TGTGCCAGCTCACCAGACAGGGTAGGCACTGAAGCTTTCTTT
-,TRBV20-1,14,TRBJ1-1,-,CSARKGQMNTEAFF,TGCAGTGCTAGAAAAGGACAGATGAACACTGAAGCTTTCTTT
many,TRBV18,15,TRBJ2-7,TRBD1,CASSPQSGTGIEQYF,TGTGCCAGCTCACCACAATCCGGGACAGGGATCGAGCAGTACTTC
many,TRBV6-1,14,TRBJ1-6,-,CASRDSLSNSPLHF,TGTGCCAGCAGGGACAGCCTCTCAAATTCACCCCTCCACTTT
many,TRBV7-2,15,TRBJ2-7,-,CASSLEPQADYEQYF,TGTGCCAGCAGCCTAGAACCACAGGCCGACTACGAGCAGTACTTC
many,TRBV29-1,13,TRBJ1-6,TRBD1,CTTRTGDNSPLHF,TGCACCACTCGGACAGGCGATAATTCACCCCTCCACTTT
many,TRBV5-1,15,TRBJ2-5,TRBD1,CASSPTGGWEETQYF,TGCGCCAGCAGTCCGACAGGGGGCTGGGAAGAGACCCAGTACTTC
-,TRBV11-2,15,TRBJ2-2,-,CVSSLTNTNTGELFF,TGCGTCAGCAGCTTGACTAATACGAACACCGGGGAGCTGTTTTTT
many,TRBV15,13,TRBJ1-1,-,CATREGLNTEAFF,TGTGCCACCAGGGAGGGGTTGAACACTGAAGCTTTCTTT
-,TRBV6-5,13,TRBJ2-5,-,CASSNRAAETQYF,TGTGCCAGCAGTAACAGGGCTGCGGAGACCCAGTACTTC
-,TRBV28,15,TRBJ2-5,TRBD1,CASSFGQGAGETQYF,TGTGCCAGCAGCTTTGGGCAGGGGGCGGGGGAGACCCAGTACTTC
once,TRBV15,15,TRBJ2-5,-,CATSRGEQKQETQYF,TGTGCCACCAGCAGAGGGGAACAAAAGCAAGAGACCCAGTACTTC
many,TRBV12-3/TRBV12-4,14,TRBJ1-1,-,CASSRGTMNTEAFF,TGTGCCAGCAGTCGAGGGACAATGAACACTGAAGCTTTCTTT
-,TRBV12-3/TRBV12-4,14,TRBJ1-1,TRBD1,CASSRDRGRTEAFF,TGTGCCAGCAGTAGGGACAGGGGGCGGACTGAAGCTTTCTTT
many,TRBV20-1,14,TRBJ2-5,-,CSARGRGAAETQYF,TGCAGTGCTAGAGGGAGGGGGGCGGCAGAGACCCAGTACTTC
-,TRBV6-2/TRBV6-3,17,TRBJ2-7,-,CASSYSANRADHGEQYF,TGTGCCAGCAGTTACTCGGCAAACCGGGCGGATCACGGTGAGCAGTACTTC
-,TRBV6-5,17,TRBJ1-1,-,CASSYRQRPSGNTEAFF,TGTGCCAGCAGTTATAGACAGCGGCCGTCAGGAAACACTGAAGCTTTCTTT
-,TRBV12-3/TRBV12-4,15,TRBJ2-7,-,CASSSIDRSSYEQYF,TGTGCCAGCAGCTCTATCGACAGGAGCTCCTACGAGCAGTACTTC
many,TRBV5-6,14,TRBJ2-7,TRBD2,CASSTSSGHYEQYF,TGTGCCAGCAGCACCTCTAGCGGGCACTACGAGCAGTACTTC